This passage covers 32 T cell receptor beta chains from one sample sequenced in a study of T-cell memory formation after mild COVID-19. Each CDR3 protein is one row after TCRdb ran MiXCR on the 5' RACE reads. The table lists approximately 400,000 distinct CDR3 sequences, about a sixth of them singletons, with roughly a fifth in the top ten. The sample consisted of PBMCs or a T cell subset sorted from them (not recorded which). These receptors originate from a man aged 18-30 years who had mild COVID-19 (a few samples of this study predate the infection). Cell type and time point are not known.

The chain has TRBV7-9 and TRBJ1-4; 9 bases agree with TRBD1. The CDR3 loop spans 17 amino acids. Germline CDR1 reads SEHNR; CDR2 reads FQNEAQ (reference sequence). V lost 4 bases and J lost 0; bases outside the gene matches: 6. CDR3 sequence (DNA): TGTGCCAGCAGCTATCCCCGGGACAGGGCAACTAATGAAAAACTGTTTTTT. Translated, it gives CASSYPRDRATNEKLFF. The complete variable domain, with remaining parts taken from reference TRBV7-9 and TRBJ1-4, reads DTGVSQNPRHKITKRGQNVTFRCDPISEHNRLYWYRQTLGQGPEFLTYFQNEAQLEKSRLLSDRFSAERPKGSFSTLEIQRTEQGDSAMYLCASSYPRDRATNEKLFFGSGTQLSVL.

This clonotype was seen a few times. The J gene is TRBJ1-6, the V gene TRBV4-2, with D possibly matching TRBD1 (6 bases). The CDR3 is 14 amino acids. The germline V and J ends were trimmed by 4 bases and 8 bases, with 12 bases remaining between them. Germline CDR1 and CDR2: LGHNA and YNFKEQ. The CDR3 DNA reads TGTGCCAGCAGCCTTACAGGGTCGGATTCACCCCTCCACTTT. Its translation: CASSLTGSDSPLHF.

This clonotype was seen only a few times. The chain is built from TRBV5-1 and TRBJ2-5; D is unclear. The CDR3 is 16 amino acids. The V gene's germline CDR1 is SGHRS and CDR2 YFSETQ. Trimming stripped 4 bases from V and 5 bases from J, with 21 bases between. The CDR3 protein is CASSPPNAISGETQYF. CDR3 nucleotides: TGCGCCAGCAGCCCACCAAATGCCATTAGTGGGGAGACCCAGTACTTC.

This clonotype was counted only a few times. The chain links TRBV29-1 to TRBJ1-1; possibly TRBD1 for D (5 bases). The CDR3 is 15 amino acids. Trimming cost V 4 bases and J 5 bases, with 20 bases left between them. CDR1 is SQVTM, CDR2 ANQGSEA, per germline. The CDR3 spells CSVGPFDSETTEAFF. CDR3 coding DNA: TGCAGCGTTGGACCCTTTGACAGTGAAACAACTGAAGCTTTCTTT.

V is TRBV24-1 and J is TRBJ2-5; the match to TRBD1 covers 10 bases. V lost 4 bases, J lost 5 bases, and 6 bases stayed unmatched. This CDR3 region has 15 residues. CDR1 and CDR2 from the germline V gene are KGHDR and SFDVKD. The CDR3 sequence: CATSEAGTGAETQYF. The CDR3 DNA follows: TGTGCCACCAGTGAGGCCGGGACAGGGGCCGAGACCCAGTACTTC.

This chain connects TRBV7-2 to TRBJ1-5, with unresolved D. The ends were cut back, 1 base at V and 7 bases at J, with 14 bases in the middle. Per the germline V gene, CDR1 is SGHTA and CDR2 is FQGNSA. The CDR3 length is 15 residues. CDR3 residues: CASSLVLGLGQPQHF. The DNA of the CDR3 is TGTGCCAGCAGCTTAGTTCTGGGGTTGGGGCAGCCCCAGCATTTT.

A remark on this clonotype: The CDR3 end shows no conserved phenylalanine or tryptophan, and so a read error is likely. No DNA is shown, since the ends of the CDR3 on it are uncertain; the CDR3 is the one TCRdb lists. This rearrangement joins TRBV7-2 to TRBJ1-1. Looked up from germline, CDR1 is SGHTA and CDR2 is FQGNSA. The CDR3 length equals 9 residues, ends included. This CDR3 reads CASSLVSPL.

The chain joins TRBV10-1 to TRBJ2-1; D call uncertain. V was clipped by 5 bases and J by 6 bases, with 14 bases between them. The CDR3 has 14 residues. Germline V gene data show CDR1 as WNHNN and CDR2 as SYGVQD (reference sequence). CDR3 sequence reads: CASSPTPSGNEQFF. The DNA of the CDR3 is TGCGCCAGCAGTCCAACCCCGTCCGGCAATGAGCAGTTCTTC.

This clonotype was detected a few times. The chain combines TRBV6-5 with TRBJ2-6; D unclear. The CDR3 covers 16 residues. CDR1 and CDR2 (germline): MNHEY, SVGAGI. Deletions cut 5 bases from V and 0 bases from J, with 11 bases between. This chain's CDR3 is CASSRLWSSGANVLTF. The CDR3, as DNA: TGTGCCAGCAGTCGCCTCTGGAGCTCTGGGGCCAACGTCCTGACTTTC.

This clonotype was picked up a small number of times. The chain uses TRBV3-1 and TRBJ1-1, with a tentative D call TRBD1 (5 bases). Trimming pared 7 bases from V and 7 bases from J, leaving 28 bases between. The V gene's germline CDR1 is LGHDT and CDR2 YNNKEL (reference sequence). The CDR3 contains 17 residues. The chain's CDR3 is CASIPKIGPGGSVEAFF. The CDR3 region has the DNA TGTGCCAGCATCCCGAAGATCGGTCCGGGGGGATCGGTTGAAGCTTTCTTT.

This chain links TRBV7-6 with TRBJ1-2; 7 nucleotides align to TRBD1. Per germline, CDR1 SGHVS and CDR2 FNYEAQ. The V gene end was trimmed by 2 bases and the J gene end by 4 bases; junction bases not matched to a gene: 10. CDR3 size: 16 residues. CDR3 protein: CASSLNSQGGSYGYTF. CDR3 bases: TGTGCCAGCAGCTTAAATAGTCAAGGGGGCTCCTATGGCTACACCTTC.

This clonotype was found many times. The gene calls are TRBV7-2 and TRBJ2-1, with D uncertain. Germline V lookup: CDR1 SGHTA, CDR2 FQGNSA. This CDR3 spans 11 amino acids. With 4 bases removed from V and 9 bases from J, the gap between germline ends came to 7 bases. CDR3 in amino acids: CASSSLAEQFF. The DNA for the CDR3 is TGTGCCAGCAGCTCTCTGGCTGAGCAGTTCTTC.

The rearrangement links TRBV7-2 to TRBJ1-5; D is undetermined. V lost 1 base and J lost 0, with 7 bases in between. Germline values: CDR1 SGHTA, CDR2 FQGNSA. The CDR3 contains 15 residues. The DNA of the CDR3 is TGTGCCAGCAGCTTAGGGGTTTATAGCAATCAGCCCCAGCATTTT. Its protein product is CASSLGVYSNQPQHF.

A few counts support this clonotype. The rearrangement links TRBV12-3 or TRBV12-4 to TRBJ2-5; TRBD2 aligns across 9 bases. V was pared by 4 bases and J by 10 bases, with 13 bases of the junction left unmatched. This CDR3 comprises 15 residues. This CDR3 is CASSSNSGGHGDQYF. The CDR3 bases are TGTGCCAGCAGTTCGAATAGCGGGGGCCACGGGGACCAGTACTTC.

This clonotype was found many times. The chain joins TRBV7-2 to TRBJ1-1; a possible D gene is TRBD1 (6 bases). The CDR3 has 14 residues. Trimming shortened V by 3 bases and J by 4 bases, and 12 bases separated the two germline ends. The germline CDR1 and CDR2 sequences are SGHTA and FQGNSA. CDR3 amino acids: CASSFRGGGTEAFF. The CDR3 DNA sequence: TGTGCCAGCAGCTTTAGGGGAGGGGGCACTGAAGCTTTCTTT.

This chain connects TRBV18 to TRBJ2-2; 10 nucleotides align to TRBD2. CDR3 length: 17 amino acids. The germline V gene encodes CDR1 KGHSH and CDR2 LQKENI. Unmatched junction bases numbered 7, after V lost 2 bases and J lost 4 bases. The CDR3: CASSPSSGGAVTGELFF. CDR3 in DNA: TGTGCCAGCTCACCATCCAGCGGGGGGGCCGTCACCGGGGAGCTGTTTTTT.

CDR3 sequence (DNA): TGCAGTGCTACGGGCAGGGGCCGTGAAGCTTTCTTT. Protein product: CSATGRGREAFF. The chain employs TRBV20-1 and TRBJ1-1, with a weak D call TRBD1 (6 bases). CDR1 and CDR2 (germline): DFQATT, SNEGSKA (reference sequence). Trimming stripped 4 bases from V and 7 bases from J, with 13 bases between. This CDR3 has 12 amino acids.

This clonotype was observed a handful of times. The V and J genes are TRBV29-1 and TRBJ2-7; 7 nucleotides agree with TRBD1. Unmatched junction bases numbered 9, after V lost 8 bases and J lost 2 bases. Germline CDR1 SQVTM, CDR2 ANQGSEA. The CDR3 spans 13 residues. The CDR3 sequence: CSYRQGVAYEQYV. CDR3 nucleotide sequence: TGCAGCTACAGACAGGGAGTCGCCTACGAGCAGTACGTC.

The J gene is TRBJ2-2, the V gene TRBV13; 8 bases agree with TRBD1. This CDR3 contains 17 residues. V gave up 2 bases and J gave up 0 bases; unmatched junction bases: 5. Germline V lookup: CDR1 PRHDT, CDR2 FYEKMQ (reference sequence). In nucleotides, the CDR3 is TGTGCCAGCAGCTTAAGTTGGACAGGGACGAACACCGGGGAGCTGTTTTTT. This encodes CASSLSWTGTNTGELFF.

The J gene is TRBJ2-7, the V gene TRBV5-5; 8 bases are a match to TRBD1. This CDR3 has 14 residues. J was trimmed by 7 bases and V by 3 bases; bases with no gene match: 9. Germline V CDR1 and CDR2: SGHKS, YYEKEE (reference sequence). In DNA, the CDR3 is TGTGCCAGCAGCTCCGTTCAGGGGGCCTGGGAGCAGTACTTC. Protein: CASSSVQGAWEQYF.

This clonotype was seen a few times. The chain carries TRBV2 and TRBJ2-2; possible D gene TRBD1, 6 bases. V shed 4 bases and J shed 6 bases, with 9 bases lying between them. CDR1 is SNHLY and CDR2 is FYNNEI in the germline V gene. There are 13 residues in the CDR3. This CDR3 is CASSVQGSGELFF. CDR3 bases: TGTGCCAGCAGTGTTCAGGGGTCCGGGGAGCTGTTTTTT.

This clonotype was counted ten times or more. The V and J genes are TRBV7-6 and TRBJ2-1; TRBD1 might be the D (6 bases). The V gene lost 6 bases and the J gene lost 9 bases, with 18 bases spanning the gap. CDR1 is SGHVS and CDR2 is FNYEAQ in the germline V gene. CDR3 size: 14 residues. As DNA, the CDR3 is TGTGCCAGCAGTAAAACCCAGGGGTTTGGTGAGCAGTTCTTC. This translates into CASSKTQGFGEQFF.

Many counts were recorded for this clonotype. This sequence joins TRBV7-3 and TRBJ1-6; 7 bases fit TRBD1. The CDR3 runs to 15 residues. Germline trimming cut 5 bases from V and 8 bases from J; bases unmatched to any gene: 9. CDR1 and CDR2 from the germline V gene are SGHTA and FQGTGA. For the CDR3, the DNA is TGTGCCAGCAGCCTACAGGGGCCCCTGGATTCACCCCTCCACTTT. This codes for CASSLQGPLDSPLHF.

V is TRBV6-5 and J is TRBJ1-3, with unresolved D. Trimming left V 6 bases short and J 10 bases short, with 16 bases between. Germline CDR1 is MNHEY and CDR2 is SVGAGI. CDR3 size: 13 residues. DNA of the CDR3: TGTGCCAGCAGGGGCCGTTTGGTGGCGACCATATATTTT. Translating gives CASRGRLVATIYF.

This clonotype was detected ten times or more. The chain employs TRBV5-1 and TRBJ2-4; perhaps TRBD2 as D (6 bases). Trimming removed 2 bases from V and 3 bases from J, with 9 bases in between. CDR3 length equals 14 residues. Germline CDR1 and CDR2: SGHRS and YFSETQ. CDR3 sequence reads: CASSLGGDKNIQYF. The CDR3 nucleotides are TGCGCCAGCAGCTTAGGCGGGGACAAAAACATTCAGTACTTC.

V gene TRBV4-3 combines with J gene TRBJ1-1, with D unresolved. Germline V gene data show CDR1 as LGHNA and CDR2 as YSLEER. This CDR3 is built from 15 residues. V was trimmed by 0 bases and J by 0 bases, leaving 8 bases between them. The CDR3 DNA follows: TGCGCCAGCAGCCAAGAGCTATTTCTGAACACTGAAGCTTTCTTT. It translates to CASSQELFLNTEAFF.

J is TRBJ2-5 and V is TRBV10-3, with D perhaps matching TRBD2 (5 bases). The V gene's germline CDR1 is ENHRY and CDR2 SYGVKD. CDR3 size: 12 residues. V lost 6 bases and J 7 bases, leaving 12 bases between the germline ends. Written as DNA, the CDR3 is TGTGCCATCAGAGCGGCTGGTGGGACCCAGTACTTC. This translates into CAIRAAGGTQYF.

The V call is TRBV5-1, the J call TRBJ1-2; maybe TRBD1 (6 bases). From germline, CDR1 is SGHRS and CDR2 YFSETQ. The CDR3 consists of 14 residues. V was pared by 0 bases and J by 4 bases, with 10 bases between. The CDR3 protein is CASSLGTDTYGYTF. The CDR3 bases are TGCGCCAGCAGCTTGGGGACAGACACCTATGGCTACACCTTC.

This chain joins TRBV12-3 or TRBV12-4 and TRBJ2-7, with TRBD2 as a possible D gene (6 bases). Trimming left V 3 bases short and J 0 bases short, with 9 bases between. The CDR3 runs to 14 residues. The CDR3 DNA sequence: TGTGCCAGCAGTTTCGGCGGGACCTCCTACGAGCAGTACTTC. As protein: CASSFGGTSYEQYF.

This clonotype was recorded a few times. The V and J genes are TRBV6-1 and TRBJ2-7; 12 bases line up with TRBD1. J gave up 6 bases and V 8 bases, and 5 bases lay outside the gene matches. The CDR3 is 13 amino acids. Germline V CDR1 and CDR2: MNHNS, SASEGT. CDR3 DNA: TGTGCCAGCGGCCGGGACAGGGGGCTCGAGCAGTACGTC. Translating gives CASGRDRGLEQYV.

The CDR3 sequence: CASSSRSASGNTIYF. In nucleotides, the CDR3 is TGTGCCAGCAGTTCCAGAAGCGCCTCTGGAAACACCATATATTTT. V is TRBV12-3 or TRBV12-4 and J is TRBJ1-3; D remains ambiguous. The CDR3 contains 15 residues. V was pared by 4 bases and J by 0 bases, with 10 bases between.

The V and J genes are TRBV6-6 and TRBJ1-3; D is unresolved. Trimming cost V 2 bases and J 4 bases, with 3 bases left between them. Germline-derived CDR1 and CDR2 are MNHNY and SVGAGI (reference sequence). The CDR3 length is 12 residues. The CDR3 spells CASSYQGNTIYF. DNA for the CDR3: TGTGCCAGCAGTTACCAAGGAAACACCATATATTTT.